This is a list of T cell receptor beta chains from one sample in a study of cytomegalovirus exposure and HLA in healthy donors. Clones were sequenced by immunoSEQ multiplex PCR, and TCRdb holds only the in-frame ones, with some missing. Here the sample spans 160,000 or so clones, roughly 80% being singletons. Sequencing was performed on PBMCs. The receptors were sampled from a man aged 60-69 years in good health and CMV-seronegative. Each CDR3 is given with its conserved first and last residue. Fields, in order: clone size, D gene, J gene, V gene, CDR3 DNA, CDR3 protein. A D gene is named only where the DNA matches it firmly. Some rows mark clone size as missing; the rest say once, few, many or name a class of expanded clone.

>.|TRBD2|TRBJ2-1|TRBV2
TGTGCCAGCAGTGCACTAGCGGGAGCTTACAATGAGCAGTTCTTC
CASSALAGAYNEQFF
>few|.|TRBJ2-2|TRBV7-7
TGTGCCAGCAGCTTAGGGGAGAGTTCCGGGGAGCTGTTTTTT
CASSLGESSGELFF
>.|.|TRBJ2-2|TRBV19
TGTGCCAGTAGTATATCCAGGGCGAACACCGGGGAGCTGTTTTTT
CASSISRANTGELFF
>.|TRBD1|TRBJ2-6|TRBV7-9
TGTGCCAGCAGCGGGACAGGGGTCTCCACCTCTGGGGCCAACGTCCTGACTTTC
CASSGTGVSTSGANVLTF
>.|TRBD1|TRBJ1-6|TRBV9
TGTGCCAGCAGCCTCGGACAGGGTATTTCACCCCTCCACTTT
CASSLGQGISPLHF
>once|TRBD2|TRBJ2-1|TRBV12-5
TGTGCTAGTGGTTTGGGACTAGCGGGCGACAATGAGCAGTTCTTC
CASGLGLAGDNEQFF
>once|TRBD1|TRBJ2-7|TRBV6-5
TGTGCCAGCAGGAGGGGACAGGGACTCTACGAGCAGTACTTC
CASRRGQGLYEQYF
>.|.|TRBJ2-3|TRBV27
TGTGCCAGCAGCGCCCCGACGGGTAATACGCAGTATTTT
CASSAPTGNTQYF
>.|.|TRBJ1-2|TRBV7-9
TGTGCCAGCAGCTTTGGGAGCTATGGCTACACCTTC
CASSFGSYGYTF
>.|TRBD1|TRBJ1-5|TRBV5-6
TGTGCCAGCAGCTTGGAACCGACAGGGTATTCCAATCAGCCCCAGCATTTT
CASSLEPTGYSNQPQHF
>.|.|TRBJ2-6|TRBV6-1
TGTGCCAGCAGTGAACGGCCAGGGGCTGGGGCCAACGTCCTGACTTTC
CASSERPGAGANVLTF
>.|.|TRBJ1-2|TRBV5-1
TGCGCCAGCAGCTTGGGGGGTGGAGACTATGGCTACCCCTTC
CASSLGGGDYGYPF
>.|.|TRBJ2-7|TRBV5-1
TGCGCCAGCAGCTTGGAGCAGGGGCAGTCCCCATCCTACGAGCAGTACTTC
CASSLEQGQSPSYEQYF
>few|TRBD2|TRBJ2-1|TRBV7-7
TGTGCCAGCAGCCGGGAGACTAGCAGCAATGAGCAGTTCTTC
CASSRETSSNEQFF
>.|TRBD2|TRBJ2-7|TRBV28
TGTGCCAGCAGTAGGAAAGGTTTAGCGGGTGGAGCCTACGAGCAGTACTTC
CASSRKGLAGGAYEQYF
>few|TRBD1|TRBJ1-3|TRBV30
TGTGCCGGAGAAGACAGGGGCGCTGGAAACACCATATATTTT
CAGEDRGAGNTIYF
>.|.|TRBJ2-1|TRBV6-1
TGTGCCAGCAGTGACCCCGACAGGAGACGTTACAATGAGCAGTTCTTC
CASSDPDRRRYNEQFF
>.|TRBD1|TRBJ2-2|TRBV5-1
TGCGCCAGCAGCCTACAGGGGGCCAACACCGGGGAGCTGTTTTTT
CASSLQGANTGELFF
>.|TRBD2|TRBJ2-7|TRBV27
TGTGCCAGCAGGGCAGGGACTAGCGTAACCTACGAGCAGTACTTC
CASRAGTSVTYEQYF
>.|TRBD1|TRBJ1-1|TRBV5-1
TGCGCCAGCAGCTTCGGACAGGAAGCCGCCGGAAGTCGTGCTTTCTTT
CASSFGQEAAGSRAFF
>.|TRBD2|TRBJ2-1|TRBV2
TGTGCCAGCACCAAACGCCGGGGAACGGGGGGCTCCTACAATGAGCAGTTCTTC
CASTKRRGTGGSYNEQFF
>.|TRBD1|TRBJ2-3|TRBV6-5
TGTGCCAGCAGTGCCACAGGGGGAATCCTAGATACGCAGTATTTT
CASSATGGILDTQYF
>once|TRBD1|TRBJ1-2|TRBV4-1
TGCGCCAGCAGCCAAGATAACAGGGGCCTAGCTAACTATGGCTACCCCTTC
CASSQDNRGLANYGYPF
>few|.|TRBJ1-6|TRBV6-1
TGTGCCAGCAGTGAAGTGGGGATGTTCCGGACAGTCCCCAATTCACCCCTCCACTTT
CASSEVGMFRTVPNSPLHF
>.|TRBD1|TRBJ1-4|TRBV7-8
TGTGCCAGCAGTCACGGGACAGGGTTTAGTTTAGGAAAACTGTTTTTT
CASSHGTGFSLGKLFF
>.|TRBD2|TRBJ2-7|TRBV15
TGTGCCACCAGCAGAGCTTTCGGACTAGCGGCGTCGGAGCAGTACTTC
CATSRAFGLAASEQYF
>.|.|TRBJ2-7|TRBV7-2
TGTGCCAGCAGCTTAGGTCCAGGGATAGGGCACGAGCAGTACTTC
CASSLGPGIGHEQYF
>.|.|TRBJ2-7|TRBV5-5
TGTGCCAGCAGCTTGGCCGGGAGAGGGGCCTACGAGCAGTACTTC
CASSLAGRGAYEQYF
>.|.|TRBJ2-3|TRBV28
TGTGCCAGCAGCTCCCGGTTCACAGATACGCAGTATTTT
CASSSRFTDTQYF